What follows are 21 T cell receptor beta chains derived from one specimen sequenced in a study of CD8 T cells in Susac syndrome. About 0.45 to 1 ug RNA was reverse transcribed with random hexamers. TCRdb fed the immunoSEQ multiplex PCR reads into MiXCR, producing one record per CDR3 protein. The sample shows 180,000 or so distinct CDR3 sequences, just under 95% of them seen only once. Sequencing was performed on CD4+ T cells from PBMCs. The receptors stem from a human donor in good health.

In this sample, this clonotype turned up a few times. The chain employs TRBV7-9 and TRBJ2-7; D gene ambiguous. V shed 3 bases and J shed 1 base, with 7 bases lying between them. This CDR3 comprises 13 residues. Germline CDR1 reads SEHNR; CDR2 reads FQNEAQ (reference sequence). The CDR3 region has the DNA TGTGCCAGCAGCTTGGCCAGATCCTACGAGCAGTACTTC. As protein: CASSLARSYEQYF.

The rearrangement joins TRBV4-3 to TRBJ2-7; D unresolved. This CDR3 comprises 13 residues. Germline CDR1 reads LGHNA; CDR2 reads YSLEER. V was trimmed by 0 bases and J by 6 bases, leaving 9 bases between them. In DNA form, the CDR3 reads TGCGCCAGCAGCCAAGAGATCCTGCTCGAGCAGTACTTC. It is translated as CASSQEILLEQYF.

The CDR3 DNA follows: TGCAGCGTTGTAAAAGGACAGGTCTACAATGAGCAGTTCTTC. This translates into CSVVKGQVYNEQFF. V usage is TRBV29-1 and J usage is TRBJ2-1; the match to TRBD1 covers 7 bases. The CDR3 sequence is 14 residues long. Germline assignment: CDR1 SQVTM and CDR2 ANQGSEA. J gave up 3 bases and V 4 bases, and 6 bases lay outside the gene matches.

The genes are TRBV3-1 and TRBJ2-3; D is possibly TRBD2 (6 bases). Trimming stripped 6 bases from V and 0 bases from J, with 7 bases between. CDR1 and CDR2 from the germline V gene are LGHDT and YNNKEL (reference sequence). The CDR3 loop spans 13 amino acids. Here the CDR3 reads CASRRESTDTQYF. CDR3 coding DNA: TGTGCCAGCAGGCGGGAAAGCACAGATACGCAGTATTTT.

The chain links TRBV12-3 or TRBV12-4 to TRBJ1-6; D perhaps matches TRBD1 (5 bases). V was pared by 3 bases and J by 8 bases, with 14 bases between. The CDR3 contains 15 residues. CDR3 loop: CASSFGGTVDSPLHF. CDR3 nucleotides: TGTGCCAGCAGTTTTGGGGGGACGGTAGATTCACCCCTCCACTTT.

This chain uses TRBV12-3 or TRBV12-4 with TRBJ2-3, with no clear D. The CDR3 contains 13 residues. The ends were cut back, 3 bases at V and 4 bases at J, with 8 bases in the middle. The CDR3 here is CASSFGSPDTQYF. CDR3 DNA sequence: TGTGCCAGCAGTTTTGGGTCCCCAGATACGCAGTATTTT.

The count of this clonotype is one. V is TRBV3-1 and J is TRBJ2-6; 7 bases line up with TRBD1. The CDR3 runs 15 residues. Germline V gene lookup returns CDR1 LGHDT and CDR2 YNNKEL (reference sequence). Trimming cost V 7 bases and J 3 bases; bases outside gene matches: 6. The CDR3 nucleotides are TGTGCCAGCACGGACAGGACCTTTGGGGCCAACGTCCTGACTTTC. It translates to CASTDRTFGANVLTF. The complete variable domain, with remaining parts taken from reference TRBV3-1 and TRBJ2-6, reads DTAVSQTPKYLVTQMGNDKSIKCEQNLGHDTMYWYKQDSKKFLKIMFSYNNKELIINETVPNRFSPKSPDKAHLNLHINSLELGDSAVYFCASTDRTFGANVLTFGAGSRLTVL.

The V gene is TRBV4-3, the J gene TRBJ2-7; D might be TRBD2 (6 bases). The CDR3 contains 13 residues. Trimming cost V 4 bases and J 5 bases, with 12 bases left between them. Germline V gives CDR1 LGHNA, CDR2 YSLEER. CDR3 in amino acids: CASSLAGSNEQYF. DNA of the CDR3: TGCGCCAGCAGCCTCGCGGGGTCCAACGAGCAGTACTTC.

The J gene is TRBJ1-1, the V gene TRBV13; weak D call: TRBD1 (6 bases). V gave up 5 bases and J gave up 3 bases, with 16 bases separating them. This CDR3 is built from 15 residues. Per the germline V gene, CDR1 is PRHDT and CDR2 is FYEKMQ (reference sequence). CDR3 region: CASSPLGGAYTEAFF. DNA for the CDR3: TGTGCCAGCAGCCCTCTTGGGGGGGCGTACACTGAAGCTTTCTTT.

V is TRBV28 and J is TRBJ2-5; D is unresolved. The CDR3 covers 15 residues. CDR1 is MDHEN and CDR2 is SYDVKM in the germline V gene. Trimming cost V 2 bases and J 5 bases, with 15 bases left between them. CDR3 sequence reads: CASSLLAAVGETQYF. The CDR3 nucleotides read TGTGCCAGCAGTTTACTGGCTGCGGTAGGGGAGACCCAGTACTTC.

The sample holds a few counts of this clonotype. V is TRBV28 and J is TRBJ2-7, with 9 nucleotides matching TRBD1. CDR3 length equals 16 residues. The ends lost 4 bases at V and 4 bases at J; junction bases unmatched: 11. CDR1 is MDHEN, CDR2 SYDVKM, per germline. CDR3 protein: CASSYPTGGKPYEQYF. The CDR3 DNA is TGTGCCAGCAGTTACCCCACAGGGGGCAAGCCGTACGAGCAGTACTTC.

This sequence joins TRBV24-1 and TRBJ2-3; tentatively, D is TRBD1 (6 bases). Trimming stripped 3 bases from V and 3 bases from J, with 12 bases between. This CDR3 region has 15 residues. CDR1 is KGHDR and CDR2 is SFDVKD in the germline V gene. The CDR3 spells CATSDLPGQTDTQYF. CDR3 nucleotides: TGTGCCACCAGTGATCTACCGGGACAAACAGATACGCAGTATTTT.

This clonotype was seen only a few times. J is TRBJ2-5 and V is TRBV2; 7 bases match TRBD1. With V trimmed by 6 bases and J by 4 bases, 5 bases remained unmatched. This CDR3 spans 13 amino acids. Germline loops: CDR1 SNHLY, CDR2 FYNNEI. The DNA for the CDR3 is TGTGCCAGCAGCATGACAGGGTTAGAGACCCAGTACTTC. Its protein is CASSMTGLETQYF.

The chain links TRBV18 to TRBJ2-7; D is uncertain. The CDR3 loop spans 13 amino acids. V was pared by 0 bases and J by 6 bases, with 9 bases between. CDR1 is KGHSH and CDR2 is LQKENI in the germline V gene. CDR3 in DNA: TGTGCCAGCTCACCACCGAGCAAACGCGAGCAGTACTTC. This encodes CASSPPSKREQYF.

The rearrangement joins TRBV5-1 to TRBJ2-6; no firm D call. The CDR3 is made up of 15 amino acids. The V gene's germline CDR1 is SGHRS and CDR2 YFSETQ. V dropped 0 bases and J dropped 0 bases, with 4 bases sitting between them. The CDR3 DNA reads TGCGCCAGCAGCTTGGGAGCCTCTGGGGCCAACGTCCTGACTTTC. Translated, it gives CASSLGASGANVLTF.

The chain uses TRBV30 and TRBJ1-1; D remains ambiguous. CDR1 is GTSNPN and CDR2 is SVGIG in the germline V gene (reference sequence). The CDR3 has 13 residues. Trimming took 2 bases from V and 6 from J, leaving 13 bases between them. The CDR3 DNA sequence: TGTGCCTGGAGTAGGGAGAGAACCTCTGAAGCTTTCTTT. It codes for CAWSRERTSEAFF.

The rearrangement links TRBV9 to TRBJ2-1; D possibly uses TRBD1 or TRBD2 (5 bases each). CDR1 SGDLS and CDR2 YYNGEE come from the germline V gene. V was cut by 0 bases and J by 0 bases, with 10 bases left in between. The CDR3 is 16 amino acids. The CDR3 bases are TGTGCCAGCAGCGTAGAACCGAGGGGCTCCTACAATGAGCAGTTCTTC. Translation gives CASSVEPRGSYNEQFF.

The chain combines TRBV30 with TRBJ1-4, with TRBD1 as a possible D gene (5 bases). From germline, CDR1 is GTSNPN and CDR2 SVGIG (reference sequence). V lost 3 bases and J lost 3, with 14 bases in between. The CDR3 is 15 amino acids. In nucleotides, the CDR3 is TGTGCCTGGAGATGGGGGGAAACGGCTAATGAAAAACTGTTTTTT. This gives the protein CAWRWGETANEKLFF.

V usage is TRBV30 and J usage is TRBJ2-1; 8 bases line up with TRBD1. CDR1 and CDR2 (germline): GTSNPN, SVGIG (reference sequence). The CDR3 spans 14 residues. The ends lost 6 bases at V and 9 bases at J; junction bases unmatched: 13. CDR3 in DNA: TGTGCCTGCCCTCAGGGGGCCGTCGGGAGTGAGCAGTTCTTC. Encoded protein: CACPQGAVGSEQFF.

This chain uses TRBV20-1 with TRBJ2-1, with TRBD2 matching 8 bases. This CDR3 spans 14 amino acids. The J segment lost 4 bases and the V segment lost 5 bases, leaving 7 bases of the junction unmatched. From germline, CDR1 is DFQATT and CDR2 SNEGSKA (reference sequence). The CDR3 reads CSAPRGGPYNEQFF. For the CDR3, the DNA is TGCAGTGCTCCGCGCGGGGGGCCATACAATGAGCAGTTCTTC.

V and J are TRBV4-3 and TRBJ1-5; 7 nucleotides match TRBD1. The CDR3 covers 15 residues. Germline CDR1 is LGHNA and CDR2 is YSLEER. The trim removed 4 bases at V and 3 bases at J, leaving 6 bases unmatched. The CDR3 nucleotides are TGCGCCAGCAGCCGAACAGGGGCCTCCAATCAGCCCCAGCATTTT. This encodes CASSRTGASNQPQHF.